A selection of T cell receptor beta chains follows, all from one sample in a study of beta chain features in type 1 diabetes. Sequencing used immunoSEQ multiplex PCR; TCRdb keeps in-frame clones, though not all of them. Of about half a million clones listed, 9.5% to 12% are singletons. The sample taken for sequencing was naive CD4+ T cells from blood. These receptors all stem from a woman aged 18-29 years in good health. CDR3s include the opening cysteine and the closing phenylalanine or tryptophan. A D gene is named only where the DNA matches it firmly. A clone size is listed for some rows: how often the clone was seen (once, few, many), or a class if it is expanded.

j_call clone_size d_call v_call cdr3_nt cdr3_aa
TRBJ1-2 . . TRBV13 TGTGCCAGCAGCTTATATAGGGGGATGCAAGGCTACACCTTC CASSLYRGMQGYTF
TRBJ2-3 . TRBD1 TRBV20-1 TGCAGTGCTCCCAGGGGGGATACGCAGTATTTT CSAPRGDTQYF
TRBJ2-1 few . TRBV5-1 TGCGCCAGCAGCTCCAAACATGGGGACAATTACAATGAGCAGTTCTTC CASSSKHGDNYNEQFF
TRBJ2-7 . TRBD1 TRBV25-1 TGTGCCAGCAGCCCCGGGACAGGGGCCGAGCAGTACTTC CASSPGTGAEQYF
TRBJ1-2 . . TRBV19 TGTGCCAGATCAGCAGGGACGGAGAGGATCTATGGCTACACCTTC CARSAGTERIYGYTF
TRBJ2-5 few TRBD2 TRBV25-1 TGTGCCAGCACAAGCGGGGCAAGGAGGGGAACCCAGTACTTC CASTSGARRGTQYF
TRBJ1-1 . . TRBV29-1 TGCAGCGTTGACTCGAGTAGGACTGAAGCTTTCTTT CSVDSSRTEAFF
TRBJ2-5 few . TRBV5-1 TGCGCCAGCAGCTTGGACACGGGGCCTAGGAGCGGGACCCAGTACTTC CASSLDTGPRSGTQYF
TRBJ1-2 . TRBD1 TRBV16 TGTGCCAGCAGCCATGCAGACAGGGGAGAAGGCTACACCTTC CASSHADRGEGYTF
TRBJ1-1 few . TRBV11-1 TGTGCCAGCAGCTCGATCACTGAAGCTTTCTTT CASSSITEAFF
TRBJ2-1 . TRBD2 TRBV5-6 TGTGCCAGCAGCTTTAAGACTAGCGGGAGAAATGAGCAGTTCTTC CASSFKTSGRNEQFF
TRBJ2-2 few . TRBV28 TGTGCCAGCAGTTTATGGGGCGCGAACACCGGGGAGCTGTTTTTT CASSLWGANTGELFF
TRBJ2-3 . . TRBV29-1 TGCAGCGCTTCTCTTGGGAGCGTGGTAGATACGCAGTATTTT CSASLGSVVDTQYF
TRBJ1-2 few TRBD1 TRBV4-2 TGTGCCAGCAGCAACAGGGGTTTGGATGGCTACACCTTC CASSNRGLDGYTF
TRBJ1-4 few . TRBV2 TGTGCCAGCAGAACAGACAATGAAAAACTGTTTTTT CASRTDNEKLFF
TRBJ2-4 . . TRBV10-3 TGTGCCATCAGTGAGGGGGCCTACCCGAGGAACAAAAACATTCAGTACTTC CAISEGAYPRNKNIQYF
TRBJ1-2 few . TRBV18 TGTGCCAGCTCACCGGACGGAAACAACTATGGCTACACCTTC CASSPDGNNYGYTF
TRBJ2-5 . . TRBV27 TGTGCCAGCAAAACGGGGGCCGAGGCAGAGACCCAGTACTTC CASKTGAEAETQYF
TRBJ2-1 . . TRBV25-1 TGTGCCAGCAGTGTAGGCGGGATCCGGTACAATGAGCAGTTCTTC CASSVGGIRYNEQFF
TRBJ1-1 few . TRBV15 TGTGCCACCAGCAGAGAACGGGACGGTAAAGCTTTCTTT CATSRERDGKAFF
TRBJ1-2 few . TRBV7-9 TGTGCCAGCAGCTTATCACAGGGAGGCTACACCTTC CASSLSQGGYTF
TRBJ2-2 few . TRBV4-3 TGCGCCAGCAGCCAAGTTACACAGCCGAACACCGGGGAGCTGTTTTTT CASSQVTQPNTGELFF
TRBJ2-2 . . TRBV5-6 TGTGCCAGCAGCTACAGGGTGCAGTACACCGGGGAGCTGTTTTTT CASSYRVQYTGELFF
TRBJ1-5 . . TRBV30 TGTGCCTGGAGCTCGGGTTGGCCAGGAATTCAGCCCCAGCATTTT CAWSSGWPGIQPQHF
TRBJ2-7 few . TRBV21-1 TGTGCCAGCAGCGGGGTCGACAGGGGCGAGCAGTACTTC CASSGVDRGEQYF
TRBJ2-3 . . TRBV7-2 TGTGCCAGCAGTCCCAGCGCTGGCACAGATACGCAGTATTTT CASSPSAGTDTQYF
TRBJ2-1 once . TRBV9 TGTGCCAGCAGCGTAAGAGGAACGGGGGCGCACAGTGAGCAGTTCTTC CASSVRGTGAHSEQFF
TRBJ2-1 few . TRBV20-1 TGCAGTGCTAGCCGCCACAATGAGCAGTTCTTC CSASRHNEQFF
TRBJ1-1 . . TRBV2 TGTGCCAGCAGTGAACAGGGCCTGAACACTGAAGCTTTCTTT CASSEQGLNTEAFF
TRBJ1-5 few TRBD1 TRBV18 TGTGCCAGCTCCTACGACAGGGGGCGGAAGCCCCAGCATTTT CASSYDRGRKPQHF
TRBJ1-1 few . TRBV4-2 TGTGCCAGCAGCCCGCTGCAGTCGAACACTGAAGCTTTCTTT CASSPLQSNTEAFF
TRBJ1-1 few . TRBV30 TGTGCCTGGATAATGGGGCTCGGCAGGTCCACTGAAGCTTTCTTT CAWIMGLGRSTEAFF
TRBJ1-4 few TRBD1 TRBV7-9 TGTGCCAGCAGCTCACTTCCGGGACAGATAACACTTAATGAAAAACTGTTTTTT CASSSLPGQITLNEKLFF
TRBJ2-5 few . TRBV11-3 TGTGCCAGCAGCTTAGATACAGGGTGGGAGACCCAGTACTTC CASSLDTGWETQYF
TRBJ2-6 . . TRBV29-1 TGCAGCGCCCGGACAGCTGGGGCCAACGTCCTGACTTTC CSARTAGANVLTF
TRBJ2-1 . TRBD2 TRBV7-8 TGTGCCAGCAGCCAGACTAGCGGGCTTTACAATGAGCAGTTCTTC CASSQTSGLYNEQFF
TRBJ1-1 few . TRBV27 TGTGCCAGCAGTTTCCGGGGAAGGACTGAAGCTTTCTTT CASSFRGRTEAFF
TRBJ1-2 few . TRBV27 TGTGCCAGCAGTAGAAGGTATGGCTACACCTTC CASSRRYGYTF
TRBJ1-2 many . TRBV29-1 TGCAGCGTTGTAGTCTGGACATCTAACTATGGCTACACCTTC CSVVVWTSNYGYTF
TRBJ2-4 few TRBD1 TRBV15 TGTGCCACCAGCAGAGCGGCCGTTGGGACAGGGGCCAACATTCAGTACTTC CATSRAAVGTGANIQYF
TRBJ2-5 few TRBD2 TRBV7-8 TGTGCCAGCAGCGGACCGGGACTAGCTTTGGAGACCCAGTACTTC CASSGPGLALETQYF
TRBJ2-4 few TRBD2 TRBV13 TGTGCCAGCAGCTCCGGGGCGCGGGGGGCCAAAAACATTCAGTACTTC CASSSGARGAKNIQYF
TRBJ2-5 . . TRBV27 TGTGCCAGCAGCACGCCACTGCGGCGAGAGACCCAGTACTTC CASSTPLRRETQYF
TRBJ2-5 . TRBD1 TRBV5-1 TGCGCCAGCAGCTTTGGTTGGACAGGGGCCCAAGAGACCCAGTACTTC CASSFGWTGAQETQYF
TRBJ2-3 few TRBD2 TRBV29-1 TGCAGCGGGGGAACGGGACTAGCGACAGATACGCAGTATTTT CSGGTGLATDTQYF
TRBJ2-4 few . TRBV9 TGTGCCAGCAGCGTAGGTCCCACGGGGGCCAAAAACATTCAGTACTTC CASSVGPTGAKNIQYF
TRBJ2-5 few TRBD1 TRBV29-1 TGCAGCGTGACCGGGACAGGGGATTATTGGGAGACCCAGTACTTC CSVTGTGDYWETQYF
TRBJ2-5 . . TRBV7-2 TGTGCCAGCAGCCCCCGACAACCCCAAGAGACCCAGTACTTC CASSPRQPQETQYF
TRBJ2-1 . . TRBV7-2 TGTGCCAGCAGCTTAGAGATCCATACTAATGAGCAGTTCTTC CASSLEIHTNEQFF
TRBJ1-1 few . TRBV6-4 TGTGCCAGCAGTGAAATCCAGGGCACTGAAGCTTTCTTT CASSEIQGTEAFF
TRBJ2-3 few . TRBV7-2 TGTGCCAGCAGCTTAGCGCAGGGGAGGGGCACAGATACGCAGTATTTT CASSLAQGRGTDTQYF
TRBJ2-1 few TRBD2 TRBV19 TGTGCCAGTAGTGCGACTAGCGGACTATACAATGAGCAGTTCTTC CASSATSGLYNEQFF
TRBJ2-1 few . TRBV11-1 TGTGCCAGCTCCCAGGGTTGGCTAGACAATGAGCAGTTCTTC CASSQGWLDNEQFF
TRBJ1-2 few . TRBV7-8 TGTGCCAGCAGGCAAATTGAAGGGGGACGGCTCGCCTATGGCTACACCTTC CASRQIEGGRLAYGYTF
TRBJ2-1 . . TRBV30 TGTGCCCGAAGACTCGCTAGCTCCTACAATGAGCAGTTCTTC CARRLASSYNEQFF
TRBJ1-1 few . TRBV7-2 TGTGCCAGCAGCGCTAGCGGGGCTGGCGAAGCTTTCTTT CASSASGAGEAFF
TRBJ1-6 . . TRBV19 TGTGCCAGTAGTACTTCTGGGTTTATTTGGAGCACTACGAGGAATTCACCCCTCCACTTT CASSTSGFIWSTTRNSPLHF
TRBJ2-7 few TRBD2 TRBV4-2 TGTGCCAGCAGCGCCCGAGGACTAGCGGGAGAGTACGAGCAGTACTTC CASSARGLAGEYEQYF
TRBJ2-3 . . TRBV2 TGTGCCAGCAGTGAATGGGCAGATACGCAGTATTTT CASSEWADTQYF